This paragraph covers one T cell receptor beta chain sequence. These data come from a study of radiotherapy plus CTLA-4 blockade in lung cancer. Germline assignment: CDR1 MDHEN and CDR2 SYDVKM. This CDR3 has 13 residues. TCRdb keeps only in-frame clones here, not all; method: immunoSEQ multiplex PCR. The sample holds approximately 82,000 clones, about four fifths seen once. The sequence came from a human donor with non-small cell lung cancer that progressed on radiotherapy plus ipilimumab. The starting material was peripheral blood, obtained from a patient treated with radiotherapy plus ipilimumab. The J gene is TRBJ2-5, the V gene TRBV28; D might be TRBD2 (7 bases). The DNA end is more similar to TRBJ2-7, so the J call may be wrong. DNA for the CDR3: TGTGCCAGCGCGGTGGGGGGGCCGTACGAGCAGTACTTC. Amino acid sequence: CASAVGGPYEQYF.